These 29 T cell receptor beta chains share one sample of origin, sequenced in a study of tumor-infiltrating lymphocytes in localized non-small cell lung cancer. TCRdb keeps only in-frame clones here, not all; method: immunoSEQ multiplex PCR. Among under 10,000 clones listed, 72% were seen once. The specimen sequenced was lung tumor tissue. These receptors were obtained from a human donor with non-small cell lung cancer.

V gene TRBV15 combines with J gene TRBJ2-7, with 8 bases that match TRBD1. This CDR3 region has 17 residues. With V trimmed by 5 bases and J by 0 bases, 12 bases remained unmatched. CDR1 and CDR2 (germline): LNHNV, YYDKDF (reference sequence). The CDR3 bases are TGTGCCACCAGCGGCAGTCCGGGACAGGTTAACTCCTACGAGCAGTACTTC. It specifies CATSGSPGQVNSYEQYF.

The CDR3 here is CASSAFGESTDTQYF. The CDR3, as DNA: TGCGCCAGCAGTGCCTTTGGCGAGAGCACAGATACGCAGTATTTT. The rearrangement uses TRBV10-1 and TRBJ2-3; no reliable D call. The CDR3 has 15 residues. Germline V CDR1 and CDR2: WNHNN, SYGVQD (reference sequence). Trimming removed 4 bases from V and 0 bases from J, with 11 bases in between.

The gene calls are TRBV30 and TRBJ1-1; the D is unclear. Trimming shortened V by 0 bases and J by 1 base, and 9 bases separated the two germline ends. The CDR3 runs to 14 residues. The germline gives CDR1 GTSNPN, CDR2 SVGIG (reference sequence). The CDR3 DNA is TGTGCCTGGAGTGTATATACGGCGAACACTGAAGCTTTCTTT. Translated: CAWSVYTANTEAFF.

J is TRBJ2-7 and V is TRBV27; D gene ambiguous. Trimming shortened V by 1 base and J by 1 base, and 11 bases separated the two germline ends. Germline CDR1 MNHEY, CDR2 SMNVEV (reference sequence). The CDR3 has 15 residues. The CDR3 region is CASSLWLGNSYEQYF. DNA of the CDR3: TGTGCCAGCAGTTTATGGTTGGGGAATTCCTACGAGCAGTACTTC.

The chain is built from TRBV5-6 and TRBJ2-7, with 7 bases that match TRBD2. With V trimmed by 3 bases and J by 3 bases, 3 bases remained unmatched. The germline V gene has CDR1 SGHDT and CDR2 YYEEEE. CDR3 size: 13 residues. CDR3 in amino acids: CASSSGGNYEQYF. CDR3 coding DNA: TGTGCCAGCAGCTCGGGGGGTAACTACGAGCAGTACTTC.

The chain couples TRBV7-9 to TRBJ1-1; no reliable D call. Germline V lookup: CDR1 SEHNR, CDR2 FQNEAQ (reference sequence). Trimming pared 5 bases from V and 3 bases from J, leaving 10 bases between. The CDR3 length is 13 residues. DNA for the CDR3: TGTGCCAGCAGCGGGATTCTGCACACTGAAGCTTTCTTT. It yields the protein CASSGILHTEAFF.

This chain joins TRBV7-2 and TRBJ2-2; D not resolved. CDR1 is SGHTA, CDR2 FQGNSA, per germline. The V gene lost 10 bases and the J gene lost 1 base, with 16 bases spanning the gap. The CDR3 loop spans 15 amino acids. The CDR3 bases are TGTGCCATCCCCACGTCAGGAAAGAACACCGGGGAGCTGTTTTTT. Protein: CAIPTSGKNTGELFF. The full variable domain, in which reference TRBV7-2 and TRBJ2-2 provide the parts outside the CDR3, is GAGVSQSPSNKVTEKGKDVELRCDPISGHTALYWYRQSLGQGLEFLIYFQGNSAPDKSGLPSDRFSAERTGGSVSTLTIQRTQQEDSAVYLCAIPTSGKNTGELFFGEGSRLTVL.

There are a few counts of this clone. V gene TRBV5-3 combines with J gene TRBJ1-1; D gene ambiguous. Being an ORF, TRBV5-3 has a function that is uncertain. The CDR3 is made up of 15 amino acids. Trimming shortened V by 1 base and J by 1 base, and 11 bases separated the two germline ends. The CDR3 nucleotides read TGTGCCAGAAGCTTGTTGAGCGCCCAGAACACTGAAGCTTTCTTT. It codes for CARSLLSAQNTEAFF.

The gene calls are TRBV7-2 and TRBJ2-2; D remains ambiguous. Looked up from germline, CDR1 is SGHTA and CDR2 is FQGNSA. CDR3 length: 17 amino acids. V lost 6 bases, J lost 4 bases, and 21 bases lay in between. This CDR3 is CASSSPTRGVGTGELFF. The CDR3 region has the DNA TGTGCCAGCAGTTCCCCCACCCGTGGGGTAGGCACCGGGGAGCTGTTTTTT.

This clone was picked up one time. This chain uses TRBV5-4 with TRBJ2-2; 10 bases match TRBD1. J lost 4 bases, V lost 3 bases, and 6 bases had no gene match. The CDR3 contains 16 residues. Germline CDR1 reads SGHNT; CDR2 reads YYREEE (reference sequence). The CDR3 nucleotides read TGTGCCAGCAGCTCCGGGACAGGGGTAATCACCGGGGAGCTGTTTTTT. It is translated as CASSSGTGVITGELFF.

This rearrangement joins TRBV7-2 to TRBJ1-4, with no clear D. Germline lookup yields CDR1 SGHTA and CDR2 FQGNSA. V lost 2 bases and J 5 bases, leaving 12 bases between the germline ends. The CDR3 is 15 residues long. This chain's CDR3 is CASSLSQATNEKLFF. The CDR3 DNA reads TGTGCCAGCAGCTTAAGTCAGGCTACCAATGAAAAACTGTTTTTT.

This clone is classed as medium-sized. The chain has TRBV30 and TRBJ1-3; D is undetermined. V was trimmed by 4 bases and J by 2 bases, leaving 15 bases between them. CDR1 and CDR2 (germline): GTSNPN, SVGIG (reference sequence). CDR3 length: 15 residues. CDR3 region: CAWKRGRLPGNTIYF. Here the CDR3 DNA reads TGTGCCTGGAAGCGCGGGCGCCTCCCTGGAAACACCATATATTTT.

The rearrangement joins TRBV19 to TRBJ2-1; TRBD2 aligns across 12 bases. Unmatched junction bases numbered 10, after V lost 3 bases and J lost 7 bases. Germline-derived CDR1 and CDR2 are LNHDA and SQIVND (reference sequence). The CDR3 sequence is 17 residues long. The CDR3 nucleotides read TGTGCCAGTAGTATCGGACTAGCGGGACGTACGAGGAATGAGCAGTTCTTC. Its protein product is CASSIGLAGRTRNEQFF.

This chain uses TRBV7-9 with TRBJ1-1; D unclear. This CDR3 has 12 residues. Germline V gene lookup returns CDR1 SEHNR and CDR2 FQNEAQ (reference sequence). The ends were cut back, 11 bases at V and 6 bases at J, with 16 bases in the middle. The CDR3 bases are TGTGCCTTGAGCGGGGAGCCCCCTGAAGCTTTCTTT. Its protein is CALSGEPPEAFF.

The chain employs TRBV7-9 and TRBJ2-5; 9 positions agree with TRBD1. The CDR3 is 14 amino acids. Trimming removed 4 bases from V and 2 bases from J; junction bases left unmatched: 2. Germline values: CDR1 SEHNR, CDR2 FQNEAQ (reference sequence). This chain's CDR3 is CASSSTGGQETQYF. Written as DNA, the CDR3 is TGTGCCAGCAGCTCGACAGGGGGGCAAGAGACCCAGTACTTC.

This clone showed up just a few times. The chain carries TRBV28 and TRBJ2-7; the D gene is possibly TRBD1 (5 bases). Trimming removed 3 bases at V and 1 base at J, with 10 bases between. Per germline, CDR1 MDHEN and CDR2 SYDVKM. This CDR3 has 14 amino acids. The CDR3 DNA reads TGTGCCAGCAGTTTCCGCACAGGATCCTACGAGCAGTACTTC. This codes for CASSFRTGSYEQYF. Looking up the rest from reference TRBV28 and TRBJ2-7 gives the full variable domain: DVKVTQSSRYLVKRTGEKVFLECVQDMDHENMFWYRQDPGLGLRLIYFSYDVKMKEKGDIPEGYSVSREKKERFSLILESASTNQTSMYLCASSFRTGSYEQYFGPGTRLTVT.

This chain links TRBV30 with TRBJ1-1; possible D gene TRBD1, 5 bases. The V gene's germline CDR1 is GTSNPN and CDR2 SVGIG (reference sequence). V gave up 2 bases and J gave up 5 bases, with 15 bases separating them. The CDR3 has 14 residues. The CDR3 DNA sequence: TGTGCCTGGAGTCGAGGGACGTTGGGTACTGAAGCTTTCTTT. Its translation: CAWSRGTLGTEAFF.

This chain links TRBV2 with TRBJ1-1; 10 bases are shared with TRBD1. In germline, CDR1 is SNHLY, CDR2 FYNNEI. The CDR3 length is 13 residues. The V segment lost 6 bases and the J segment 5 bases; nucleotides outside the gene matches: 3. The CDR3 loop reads CASSDRGHTEAFF. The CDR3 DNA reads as TGTGCCAGCAGCGACAGGGGGCATACTGAAGCTTTCTTT.

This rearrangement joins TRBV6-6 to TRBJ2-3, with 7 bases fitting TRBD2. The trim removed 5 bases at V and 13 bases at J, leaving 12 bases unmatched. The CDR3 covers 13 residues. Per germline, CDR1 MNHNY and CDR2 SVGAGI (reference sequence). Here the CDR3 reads CASSTLRAGEEYF. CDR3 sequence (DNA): TGTGCCAGCAGTACACTTCGCGCGGGGGAGGAGTATTTT.

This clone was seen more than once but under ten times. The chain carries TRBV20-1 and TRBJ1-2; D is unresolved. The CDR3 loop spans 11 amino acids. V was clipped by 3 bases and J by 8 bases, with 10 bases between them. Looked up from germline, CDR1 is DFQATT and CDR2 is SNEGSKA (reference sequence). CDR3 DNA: TGCAGTGCTAGGAGGGAACGGGGCTACACCTTC. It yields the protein CSARRERGYTF.

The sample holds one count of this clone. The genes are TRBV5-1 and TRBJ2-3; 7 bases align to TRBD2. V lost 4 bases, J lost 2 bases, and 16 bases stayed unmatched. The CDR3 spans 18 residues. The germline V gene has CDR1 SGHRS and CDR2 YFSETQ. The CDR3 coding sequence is TGCGCCAGCAGCCATCCTCGCCTGACTAGCAGCTACACAGATACGCAGTATTTT. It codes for CASSHPRLTSSYTDTQYF. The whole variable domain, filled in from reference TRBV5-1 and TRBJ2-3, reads KAGVTQTPRYLIKTRGQQVTLSCSPISGHRSVSWYQQTPGQGLQFLFEYFSETQRNKGNFPGRFSGRQFSNSRSEMNVSTLELGDSALYLCASSHPRLTSSYTDTQYFGPGTRLTVL.

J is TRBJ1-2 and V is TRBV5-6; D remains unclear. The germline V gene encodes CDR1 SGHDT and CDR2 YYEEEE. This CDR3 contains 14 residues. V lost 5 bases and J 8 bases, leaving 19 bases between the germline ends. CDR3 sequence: CASSPMQAALGYTF. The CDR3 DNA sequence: TGTGCCAGCAGTCCGATGCAGGCAGCCTTGGGCTACACCTTC. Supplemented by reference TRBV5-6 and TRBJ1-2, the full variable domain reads DAGVTQSPTHLIKTRGQQVTLRCSPKSGHDTVSWYQQALGQGPQFIFQYYEEEERQRGNFPDRFSGHQFPNYSSELNVNALLLGDSALYLCASSPMQAALGYTFGSGTRLTVV.

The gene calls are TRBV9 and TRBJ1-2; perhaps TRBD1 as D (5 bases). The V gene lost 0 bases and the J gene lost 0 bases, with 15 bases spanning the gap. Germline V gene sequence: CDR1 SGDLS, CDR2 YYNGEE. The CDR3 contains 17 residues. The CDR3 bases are TGTGCCAGCAGCGTAGGGGGGGGACGCCTCGCTAACTATGGCTACACCTTC. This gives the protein CASSVGGGRLANYGYTF.

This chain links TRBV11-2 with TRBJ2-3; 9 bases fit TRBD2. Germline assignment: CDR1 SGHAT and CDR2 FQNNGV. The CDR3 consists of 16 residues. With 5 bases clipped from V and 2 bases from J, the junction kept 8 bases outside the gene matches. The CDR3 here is CASSPRLAVFTDTQYF. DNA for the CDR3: TGTGCCAGCAGCCCTCGACTAGCGGTCTTCACAGATACGCAGTATTTT.

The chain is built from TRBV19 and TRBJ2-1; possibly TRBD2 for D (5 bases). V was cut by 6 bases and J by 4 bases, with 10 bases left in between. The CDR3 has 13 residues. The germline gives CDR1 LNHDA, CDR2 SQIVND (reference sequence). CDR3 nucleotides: TGTGCCAGTAGCCCCGCGGGTTACAATGAGCAGTTCTTC. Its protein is CASSPAGYNEQFF.

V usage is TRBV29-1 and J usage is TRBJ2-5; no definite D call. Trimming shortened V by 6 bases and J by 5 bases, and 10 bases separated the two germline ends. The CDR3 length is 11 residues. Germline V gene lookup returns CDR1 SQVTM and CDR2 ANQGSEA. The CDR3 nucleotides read TGCAGCGTCAATAATGGGGAGACCCAGTACTTC. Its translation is CSVNNGETQYF. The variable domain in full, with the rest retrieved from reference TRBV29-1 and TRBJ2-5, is SAVISQKPSRDICQRGTSLTIQCQVDSQVTMMFWYRQQPGQSLTLIATANQGSEATYESGFVIDKFPISRPNLTFSTLTVSNMSPEDSSIYLCSVNNGETQYFGPGTRLLVL.

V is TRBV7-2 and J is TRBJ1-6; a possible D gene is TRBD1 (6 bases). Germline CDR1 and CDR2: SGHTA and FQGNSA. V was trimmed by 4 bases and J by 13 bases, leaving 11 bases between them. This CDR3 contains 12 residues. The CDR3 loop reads CASSSNRDPLHF. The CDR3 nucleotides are TGTGCCAGCAGCTCAAACAGGGATCCCCTCCACTTT.

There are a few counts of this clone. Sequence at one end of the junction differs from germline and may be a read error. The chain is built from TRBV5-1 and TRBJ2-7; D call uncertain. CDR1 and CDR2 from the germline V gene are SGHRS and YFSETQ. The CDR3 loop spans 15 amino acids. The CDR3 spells CASSFTSSTRAGLLF. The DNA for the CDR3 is TGCGCCAGCAGCTTTACGAGCAGTACGCGCGCCGGTCTTCTCTTC.

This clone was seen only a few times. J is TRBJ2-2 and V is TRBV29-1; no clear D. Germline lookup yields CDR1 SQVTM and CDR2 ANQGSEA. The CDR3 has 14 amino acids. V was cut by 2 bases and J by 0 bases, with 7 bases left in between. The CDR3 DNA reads TGCAGCGTTGAACAGAACGCGAACACCGGGGAGCTGTTTTTT. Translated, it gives CSVEQNANTGELFF.